This TCR beta chain derives from a study of tumor-infiltrating lymphocytes in primary liver carcinoma. Study conclusions and caveats: There were only about 7-24% of top clones found in all five tumor regions. Tumor samples exhibited a significantly greater top-250-clone fraction than blood samples (p = 0.039).

About this clonotype itself: Its target is unknown.

TCR beta cDNA was reverse-transcribed from about 500 ng of total RNA. The reaction used a constant-region primer and ProtoScript II reverse transcriptase. Amplification in three nested multiplex PCR rounds with slightly modified ARM-PCR gave rise to TCR beta libraries. The opening two PCR rounds, around 10 cycles each, paired TRBV1-TRBV30 forward primers with a C-beta reverse primer. TCRdb processed the multiplex PCR reads anew with MiXCR; each CDR3 protein has one entry. The table lists 90,000 to 100,000 distinct CDR3 sequences, over 55% of them singletons. The CDR3 extends over 14 amino acids. Germline CDR1 reads SEHNR; CDR2 reads FQNEAQ (reference sequence). Deletions cut 8 bases from V and 0 bases from J, with 13 bases between. Unsorted bulk tissue of about 18-34 mg yielded co-extracted RNA and DNA. Surgery removed the patients' primary liver carcinoma. Every tumor yielded five separate sampled regions.

Sequenced sample: liver tumor tissue from sampling region 5. Subset noted: tumor region T5, tumor centre. This TCR was sampled from a woman in her sixties or seventies with primary liver carcinoma and hepatitis B virus infection. The chain couples TRBV7-9 to TRBJ1-1, with a possible D match to TRBD1 (6 bases). CDR3: CASCPRTVNTEAFF. In DNA form, the CDR3 reads TGTGCCAGCTGCCCCCGGACAGTGAACACTGAAGCTTTCTTT.